The clone carrying this TCR beta chain was seen a handful of times. This sample stems from a study of blood T cell repertoires in COVID-19. About the study: The United States, Italy and Spain provided the acute and convalescent COVID-19 samples.

Per the study methods: Reference gene primer amplification gave estimated nucleated cell counts. Only in-frame clones appear in the TCRdb table, and some are missing; sequencing was by immunoSEQ multiplex PCR. That table gives V, J and clone size, and the DNA gave D and trimming. The data hold about 380,000 clones, with 88% observed a single time. Cohort 3 recovery required two negative PCRs, clearance, or symptom resolution. Sequenced input: PBMCs or T cells enriched from blood (not recorded which). The origin of this receptor is a woman aged 18-35 years who had recovered from COVID-19.

The CDR3 reads CASSQDGRGYYNEQFF. The CDR3 DNA follows: TGCGCCAGCAGCCAAGACGGGCGAGGGTACTACAATGAGCAGTTCTTC. The chain is built from TRBV4-1 and TRBJ2-1, with TRBD2 as a possible D gene (5 bases). Looked up from germline, CDR1 is MGHRA and CDR2 is YSYEKL. The CDR3 runs 16 residues. Trimming took 0 bases from V and 3 from J, leaving 12 bases between them.